This T cell receptor (beta chain) stems from a study of CD8 T cells in Susac syndrome. Random hexamers were used to reverse transcribe an amount of about 0.45 to 1 ug RNA. TCR beta CDR3 was amplified by immunoSEQ multiplex PCR. This amplification extended across 54 Vbeta and 13 Jbeta segments. TCRdb reprocessed the immunoSEQ multiplex PCR reads with MiXCR, giving one entry per CDR3 protein. The sample includes about 140,000 distinct CDR3 sequences, about 93% of them seen just once. Both CD4+ and CD8+ T cells were negatively isolated, and TEMRA cells underwent FACS enrichment. Sequencing was done on a sample of CD8+ T cells from PBMCs. This receptor was obtained from a human donor in good health.

The CDR3 loop is CASSLGASDTQYF. CDR3 nucleotide sequence: TGTGCCAGCAGCTTAGGCGCATCAGATACGCAGTATTTT. The V and J genes are TRBV7-9 and TRBJ2-3; D gene ambiguous. This CDR3 region has 13 residues. Trimming took off 1 base at V and 4 bases at J, with 6 bases between the two ends. Germline V lookup: CDR1 SEHNR, CDR2 FQNEAQ (reference sequence).